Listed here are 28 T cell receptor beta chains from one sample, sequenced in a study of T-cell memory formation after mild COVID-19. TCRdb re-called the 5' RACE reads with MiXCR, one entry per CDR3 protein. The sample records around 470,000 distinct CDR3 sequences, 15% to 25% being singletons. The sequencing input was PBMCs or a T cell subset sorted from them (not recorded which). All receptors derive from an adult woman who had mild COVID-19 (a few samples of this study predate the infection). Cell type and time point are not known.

The CDR3 here is CASSAGQGREKLFF. DNA for the CDR3: TGTGCCAGCAGTGCCGGACAGGGAAGGGAAAAACTGTTTTTT. The rearrangement uses TRBV6-1 and TRBJ1-4, with TRBD1 matching 8 bases. The length of the CDR3 is 14 residues. J lost 8 bases, V lost 4 bases, and 6 bases had no gene match. Germline V gene data show CDR1 as MNHNS and CDR2 as SASEGT.

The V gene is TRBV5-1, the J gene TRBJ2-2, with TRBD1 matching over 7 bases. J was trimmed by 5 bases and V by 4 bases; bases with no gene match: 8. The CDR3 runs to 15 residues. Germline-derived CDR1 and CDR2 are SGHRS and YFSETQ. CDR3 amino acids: CASSKGTASTGELFF. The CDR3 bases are TGCGCCAGCAGCAAGGGGACAGCAAGTACCGGGGAGCTGTTTTTT. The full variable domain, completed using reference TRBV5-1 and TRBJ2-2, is KAGVTQTPRYLIKTRGQQVTLSCSPISGHRSVSWYQQTPGQGLQFLFEYFSETQRNKGNFPGRFSGRQFSNSRSEMNVSTLELGDSALYLCASSKGTASTGELFFGEGSRLTVL.

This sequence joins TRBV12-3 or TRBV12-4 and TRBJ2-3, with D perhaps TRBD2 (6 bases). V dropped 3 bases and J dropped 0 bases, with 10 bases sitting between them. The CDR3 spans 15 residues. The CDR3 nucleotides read TGTGCCAGCAGTTTTGGCGGGGACAGCACAGATACGCAGTATTTT. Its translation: CASSFGGDSTDTQYF.

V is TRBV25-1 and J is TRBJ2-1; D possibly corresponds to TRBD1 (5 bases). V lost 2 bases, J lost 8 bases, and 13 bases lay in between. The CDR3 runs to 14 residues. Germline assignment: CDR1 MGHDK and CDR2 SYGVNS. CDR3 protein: CASSEQAGKDEQFF. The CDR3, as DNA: TGTGCCAGCAGTGAACAGGCAGGGAAGGATGAGCAGTTCTTC.

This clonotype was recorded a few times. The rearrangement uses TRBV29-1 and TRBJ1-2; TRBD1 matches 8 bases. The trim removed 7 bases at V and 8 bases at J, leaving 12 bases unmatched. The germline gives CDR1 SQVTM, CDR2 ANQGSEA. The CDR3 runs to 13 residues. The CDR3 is CSDWTGLVDGYTF. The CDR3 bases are TGCAGCGACTGGACAGGGTTGGTAGACGGCTACACCTTC.

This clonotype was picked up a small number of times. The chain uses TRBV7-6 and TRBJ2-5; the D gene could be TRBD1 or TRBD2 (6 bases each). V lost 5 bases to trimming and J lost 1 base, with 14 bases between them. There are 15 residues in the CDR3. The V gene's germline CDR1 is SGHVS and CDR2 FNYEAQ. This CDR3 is CASSRGWTAQETQYF. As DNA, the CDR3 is TGTGCCAGCAGCCGGGGGTGGACAGCCCAAGAGACCCAGTACTTC.

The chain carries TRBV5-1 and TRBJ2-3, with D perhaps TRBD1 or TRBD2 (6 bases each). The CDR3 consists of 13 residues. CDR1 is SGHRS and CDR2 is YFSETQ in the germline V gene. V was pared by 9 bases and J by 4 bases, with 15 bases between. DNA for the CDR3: TGCGCCACCAACCAAGGGGGGTCAGATACGCAGTATTTT. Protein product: CATNQGGSDTQYF.

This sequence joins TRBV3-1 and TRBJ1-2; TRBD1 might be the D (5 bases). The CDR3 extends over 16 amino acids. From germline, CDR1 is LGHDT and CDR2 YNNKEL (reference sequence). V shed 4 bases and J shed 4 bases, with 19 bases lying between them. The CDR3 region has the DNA TGTGCCAGCAGCCCCCGAATTGGAGGGGTGACCTATGGCTACACCTTC. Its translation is CASSPRIGGVTYGYTF.

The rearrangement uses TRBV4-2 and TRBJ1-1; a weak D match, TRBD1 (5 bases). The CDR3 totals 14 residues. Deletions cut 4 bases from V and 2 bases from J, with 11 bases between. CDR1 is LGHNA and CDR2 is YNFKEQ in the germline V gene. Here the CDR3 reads CASSRLQANTEAFF. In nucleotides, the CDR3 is TGTGCCAGCAGCCGACTACAGGCTAACACTGAAGCTTTCTTT.

The CDR3 bases are TGCAGTGCTAGAAACTACCATGCCGGGACAGGGAATTACGAGCAGTACTTC. This translates into CSARNYHAGTGNYEQYF. This chain links TRBV20-1 with TRBJ2-7; 9 bases line up with TRBD1. V was pared by 2 bases and J by 4 bases, with 15 bases of the junction left unmatched. There are 17 residues in the CDR3. Per the germline V gene, CDR1 is DFQATT and CDR2 is SNEGSKA (reference sequence).

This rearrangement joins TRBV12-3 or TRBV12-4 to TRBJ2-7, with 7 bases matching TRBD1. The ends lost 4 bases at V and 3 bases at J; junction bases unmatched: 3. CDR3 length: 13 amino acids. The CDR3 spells CASSSQGVYEQYF. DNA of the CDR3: TGTGCCAGCAGTTCCCAGGGGGTCTACGAGCAGTACTTC.

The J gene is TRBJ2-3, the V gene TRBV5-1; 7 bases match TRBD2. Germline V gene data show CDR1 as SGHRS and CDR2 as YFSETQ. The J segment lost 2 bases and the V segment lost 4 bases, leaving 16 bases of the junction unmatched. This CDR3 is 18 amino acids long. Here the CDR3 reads CASSLVVGLPKDTDTQYF. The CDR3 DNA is TGCGCCAGCAGCCTGGTAGTGGGACTACCGAAGGACACAGATACGCAGTATTTT.

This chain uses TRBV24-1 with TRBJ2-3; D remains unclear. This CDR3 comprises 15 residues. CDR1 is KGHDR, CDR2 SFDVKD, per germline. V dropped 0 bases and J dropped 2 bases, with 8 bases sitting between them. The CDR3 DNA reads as TGTGCCACCAGTGATTTGTATTATGACACAGATACGCAGTATTTT. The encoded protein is CATSDLYYDTDTQYF.

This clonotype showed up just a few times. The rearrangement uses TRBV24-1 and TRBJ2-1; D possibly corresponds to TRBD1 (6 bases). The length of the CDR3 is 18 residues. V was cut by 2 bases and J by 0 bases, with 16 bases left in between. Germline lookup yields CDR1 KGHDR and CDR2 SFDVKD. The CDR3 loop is CATSDYGSTGSSYNEQFF. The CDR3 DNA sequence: TGTGCCACCAGTGATTACGGTTCAACAGGGAGCTCCTACAATGAGCAGTTCTTC.

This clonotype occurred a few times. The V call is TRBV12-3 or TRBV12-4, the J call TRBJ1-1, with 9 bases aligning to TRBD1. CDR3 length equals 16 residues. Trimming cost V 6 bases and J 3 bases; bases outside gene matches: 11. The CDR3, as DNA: TGTGCCAGCAGCCACTACAGGGGGCGGCTACACACTGAAGCTTTCTTT. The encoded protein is CASSHYRGRLHTEAFF.

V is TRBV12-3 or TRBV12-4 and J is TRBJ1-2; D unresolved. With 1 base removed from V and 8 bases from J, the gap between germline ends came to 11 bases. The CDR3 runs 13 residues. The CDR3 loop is CASSLGAILGYTF. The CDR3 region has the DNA TGTGCCAGCAGTTTAGGGGCCATATTGGGCTACACCTTC.

The CDR3 is CASSPDRIANTGELFF. The CDR3 region has the DNA TGTGCCAGCAGCCCCGACAGGATTGCGAACACCGGGGAGCTGTTTTTT. V gene TRBV7-8 combines with J gene TRBJ2-2; the D gene is possibly TRBD1 (6 bases). V gave up 5 bases and J gave up 0 bases, with 13 bases separating them. The CDR3 loop spans 16 amino acids. Germline V CDR1 and CDR2: SGHVS, FQNEAQ.

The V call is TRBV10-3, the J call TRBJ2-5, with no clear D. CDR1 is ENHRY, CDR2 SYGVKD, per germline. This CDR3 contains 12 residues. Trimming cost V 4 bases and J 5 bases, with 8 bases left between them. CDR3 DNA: TGTGCCATCAGTGGGGGTGCGGAGACCCAGTACTTC. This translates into CAISGGAETQYF.

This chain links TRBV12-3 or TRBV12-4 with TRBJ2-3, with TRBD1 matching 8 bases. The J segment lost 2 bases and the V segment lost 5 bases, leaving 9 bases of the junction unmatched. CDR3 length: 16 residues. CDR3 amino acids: CASSLRQGRFTDTQYF. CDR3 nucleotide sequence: TGTGCCAGCAGTCTACGACAGGGGCGCTTCACAGATACGCAGTATTTT.

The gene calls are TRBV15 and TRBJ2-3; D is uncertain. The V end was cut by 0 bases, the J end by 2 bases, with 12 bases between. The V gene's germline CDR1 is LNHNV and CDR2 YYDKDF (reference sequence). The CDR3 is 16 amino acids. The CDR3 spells CATSRDRQAITDTQYF. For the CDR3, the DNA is TGTGCCACCAGCAGAGATCGCCAGGCAATCACAGATACGCAGTATTTT.

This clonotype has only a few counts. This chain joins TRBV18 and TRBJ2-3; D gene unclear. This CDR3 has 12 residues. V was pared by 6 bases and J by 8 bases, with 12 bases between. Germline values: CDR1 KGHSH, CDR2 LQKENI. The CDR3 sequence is CASSADSSTQYF. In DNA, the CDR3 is TGTGCCAGCTCCGCCGACTCCAGTACGCAGTATTTT.

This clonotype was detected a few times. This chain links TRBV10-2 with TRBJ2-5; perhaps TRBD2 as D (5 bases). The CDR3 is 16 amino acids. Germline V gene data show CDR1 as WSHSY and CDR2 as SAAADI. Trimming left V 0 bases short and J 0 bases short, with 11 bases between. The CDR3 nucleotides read TGCGCCAGCAGTGAGTCCCCAGGACTCTACCAAGAGACCCAGTACTTC. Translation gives CASSESPGLYQETQYF.

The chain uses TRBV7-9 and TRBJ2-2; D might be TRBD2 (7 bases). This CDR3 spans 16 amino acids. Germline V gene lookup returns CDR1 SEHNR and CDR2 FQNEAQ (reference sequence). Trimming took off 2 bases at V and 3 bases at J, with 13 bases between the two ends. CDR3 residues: CASSLPGGVDTGELFF. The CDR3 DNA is TGTGCCAGCAGCTTACCGGGGGGCGTTGACACCGGGGAGCTGTTTTTT.

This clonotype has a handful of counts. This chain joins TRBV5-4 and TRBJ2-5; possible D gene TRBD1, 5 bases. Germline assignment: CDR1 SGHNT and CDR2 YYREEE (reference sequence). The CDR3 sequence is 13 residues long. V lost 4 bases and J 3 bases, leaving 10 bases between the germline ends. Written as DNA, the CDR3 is TGTGCCAGCAGCCAGGGTAGGAAAGAGACCCAGTACTTC. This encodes CASSQGRKETQYF.

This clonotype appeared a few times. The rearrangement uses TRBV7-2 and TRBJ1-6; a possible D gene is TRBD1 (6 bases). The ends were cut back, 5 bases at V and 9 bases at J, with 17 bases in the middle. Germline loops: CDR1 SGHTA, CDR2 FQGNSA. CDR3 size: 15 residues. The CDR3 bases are TGTGCCAGCAGCCTGACAGGCCTTAGGAGTTCACCCCTCCACTTT. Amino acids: CASSLTGLRSSPLHF.

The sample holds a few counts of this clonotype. CDR3 sequence (DNA): TGCGCCAGCAGCCCCGGGACTTCCGGCGGTTTAGGAGAGACCCAGTACTTC. Protein: CASSPGTSGGLGETQYF. The rearrangement joins TRBV5-1 to TRBJ2-5; D possibly corresponds to TRBD2 (6 bases). Trimming left V 4 bases short and J 4 bases short, with 23 bases between. Germline V gives CDR1 SGHRS, CDR2 YFSETQ. The CDR3 extends over 17 amino acids.

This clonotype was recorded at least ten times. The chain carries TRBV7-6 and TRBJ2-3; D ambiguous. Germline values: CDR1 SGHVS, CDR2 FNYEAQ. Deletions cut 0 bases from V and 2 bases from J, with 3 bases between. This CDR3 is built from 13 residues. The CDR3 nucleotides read TGTGCCAGCAGCTTAGCCCCCACAGATACGCAGTATTTT. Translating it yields CASSLAPTDTQYF. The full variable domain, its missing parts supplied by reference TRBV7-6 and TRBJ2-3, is GAGVSQSPRYKVTKRGQDVALRCDPISGHVSLYWYRQALGQGPEFLTYFNYEAQQDKSGLPNDRFSAERPEGSISTLTIQRTEQRDSAMYRCASSLAPTDTQYFGPGTRLTVL.

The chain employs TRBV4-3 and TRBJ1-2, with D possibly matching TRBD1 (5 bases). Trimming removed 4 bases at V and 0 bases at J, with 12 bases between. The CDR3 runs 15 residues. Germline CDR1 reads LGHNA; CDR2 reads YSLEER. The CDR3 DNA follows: TGCGCCAGCAGCCGACAGACAAGTACTAACTATGGCTACACCTTC. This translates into CASSRQTSTNYGYTF.